The present TCR beta chain was sequenced within a study of shared clonotypes between healthy human individuals. The assay ran at deep level. TCRdb's table, derived via immunoSEQ multiplex PCR, lists solely in-frame clones and lacks some. Of over a million clones in the sample, approximately 98% are singletons; the top ten hold approximately 0.45%. This clone showed up just once. The sequenced sample consisted of naive CD4+ T cells sorted from blood. Subset in this sample: CD45RA+ positively selected. The sequence derives from a man between 25 and 39 years old in good health.

The CDR3 region is CASNAWDRSGANVLTF. In DNA, the CDR3 is TGTGCCAGCAACGCTTGGGATCGCTCTGGGGCCAACGTCCTGACTTTC. The genes are TRBV28 and TRBJ2-6; D ambiguous. Trimming pared 7 bases from V and 0 bases from J, leaving 13 bases between. Germline values: CDR1 MDHEN, CDR2 SYDVKM. The length of the CDR3 is 16 residues.